This entry lists 14 T cell receptor beta chains sequenced from one sample in a study of shared clonotypes between healthy human individuals. CD45RO negativity and positive selection for CCR7 defined naive CD8 cells, a population that excluded terminally differentiated effector memory CD45RA+ cells. TCRdb's copy holds only in-frame clones and misses some; the assay was immunoSEQ multiplex PCR. The profile shows about 2.1 million clones, 93% of them singletons. Sequenced input: naive CD8+ T cells from PBMCs. The receptor set was obtained from a young man in good health. Some clones in this sample may be carry-over from other donors' samples.

The V gene is TRBV5-8, the J gene TRBJ2-3, with unresolved D. The CDR3 sequence is 16 residues long. Germline lookup yields CDR1 SGHTS and CDR2 YDEGEE. V gave up 0 bases and J gave up 1 base, with 12 bases separating them. The CDR3 here is CASSLASSVRTDTQYF. The DNA of the CDR3 is TGTGCCAGCAGCTTGGCCTCCAGCGTCCGCACAGATACGCAGTATTTT.

The V gene is TRBV5-5, the J gene TRBJ2-1; 13 bases line up with TRBD2. The CDR3 is 15 residues long. Trimming took 3 bases from V and 4 from J; bases not matched to a gene: 1. CDR1 is SGHKS, CDR2 YYEKEE, per germline (reference sequence). CDR3 region: CASSWTSGGYNEQFF. The DNA for the CDR3 is TGTGCCAGCAGCTGGACTAGCGGGGGTTACAATGAGCAGTTCTTC.

This clone appeared once. Here the CDR3 DNA reads TGTGCCACCTCGGAGCGGGGGGACTCCTACAATGAGCAGTTCTTC. It yields the protein CATSERGDSYNEQFF. This chain uses TRBV11-2 with TRBJ2-1; TRBD2 aligns across 9 bases. CDR1 is SGHAT and CDR2 is FQNNGV in the germline V gene. V shed 10 bases and J 0 bases; nucleotides not matched to a gene: 7. This CDR3 region has 15 residues. The full variable domain, rest sourced from reference TRBV11-2 and TRBJ2-1, is EAGVAQSPRYKIIEKRQSVAFWCNPISGHATLYWYQQILGQGPKLLIQFQNNGVVDDSQLPKDRFSAERLKGVDSTLKIQPAKLEDSAVYLCATSERGDSYNEQFFGPGTRLTVL.

As to this clone: This sample includes further DNA sequences coding for the same CDR3. The J gene is TRBJ2-7, the V gene TRBV27; 11 bases align to TRBD2. Trimming took 5 bases from V and 2 from J; bases not matched to a gene: 8. The CDR3 runs 16 residues. Germline V gene lookup returns CDR1 MNHEY and CDR2 SMNVEV (reference sequence). The DNA for the CDR3 is TGTGCCAGCAGTCTGCTAACTAGCGGGGGTACCTACGAGCAGTACTTC. Translation gives CASSLLTSGGTYEQYF.

The chain recombines TRBV6-6 with TRBJ2-3; 11 bases fit TRBD1. Germline CDR1 is MNHNY and CDR2 is SVGAGI (reference sequence). After removal of 5 bases from V and 2 bases from J, the junction contained 6 bases not matched to a gene. CDR3 length: 16 residues. The CDR3 DNA follows: TGTGCCAGCAGTAAGCCGGGACAGGGGGACACAGATACGCAGTATTTT. This gives the protein CASSKPGQGDTDTQYF.

This rearrangement joins TRBV7-9 to TRBJ2-1, with 8 nucleotides matching TRBD2. The germline gives CDR1 SEHNR, CDR2 FQNEAQ (reference sequence). This CDR3 comprises 13 residues. V trimming: 8 bases; J trimming: 5 bases; junction bases outside the gene matches: 5. Here the CDR3 DNA reads TGTGCCAGCGAGCGGGAGATCGACAATGAGCAGTTCTTC. Protein: CASEREIDNEQFF.

This chain uses TRBV25-1 with TRBJ1-4, with D tentatively TRBD1 (6 bases). The germline V and J ends were trimmed by 5 bases and 2 bases, with 15 bases remaining between them. The CDR3 is 16 amino acids. CDR1 is MGHDK, CDR2 SYGVNS, per germline. In DNA form, the CDR3 reads TGTGCCAGCAGTACACGACAGGAGGCGACTAATGAAAAACTGTTTTTT. Translating it yields CASSTRQEATNEKLFF.

The chain is built from TRBV2 and TRBJ2-5; 11 bases align to TRBD1. From germline, CDR1 is SNHLY and CDR2 FYNNEI. CDR3 length: 13 residues. V was pared by 8 bases and J by 3 bases, with 2 bases of the junction left unmatched. The CDR3 nucleotides are TGTGCCAGCCTGGGACAGGGGGAAGAGACCCAGTACTTC. This sequence encodes CASLGQGEETQYF.

V gene TRBV28 combines with J gene TRBJ1-3; D is unresolved. Germline CDR1 and CDR2: MDHEN and SYDVKM. The CDR3 totals 17 residues. V was trimmed by 2 bases and J by 4 bases, leaving 18 bases between them. The CDR3 DNA reads TGTGCCAGCAGTTTAGGTCTCCGGGAGGGTACGGGAAACACCATATATTTT. Translation: CASSLGLREGTGNTIYF.

A single count supports this clone. Other DNA variants within this sample encode the same CDR3. The chain carries TRBV6-5 and TRBJ1-5; no clear D. The CDR3 length is 13 residues. V was pared by 0 bases and J by 7 bases, with 7 bases between. The germline gives CDR1 MNHEY, CDR2 SVGAGI. CDR3 bases: TGTGCCAGCAGTTACTCGAATGGACAGCCCCAGCATTTT. Residues: CASSYSNGQPQHF.

This chain joins TRBV5-1 and TRBJ2-2; D is unresolved. The CDR3 is 14 amino acids. The germline V gene has CDR1 SGHRS and CDR2 YFSETQ. V lost 4 bases to trimming and J lost 8 bases, with 15 bases between them. The CDR3 loop is CASSPRTPRGELFF. The CDR3 DNA sequence: TGCGCCAGCAGCCCCCGGACCCCCCGAGGGGAGCTGTTTTTT.

The rearrangement links TRBV4-2 to TRBJ2-1, with TRBD1 matching 9 bases. The ends lost 3 bases at V and 9 bases at J; junction bases unmatched: 15. Germline lookup yields CDR1 LGHNA and CDR2 YNFKEQ. The CDR3 runs to 17 residues. CDR3 amino acids: CASSQDFVGQGDSEQFF. In DNA form, the CDR3 reads TGTGCCAGCAGCCAGGATTTCGTGGGACAGGGAGACAGTGAGCAGTTCTTC.

V gene TRBV28 combines with J gene TRBJ2-3; TRBD2 matches at 9 bases. Germline V gene data show CDR1 as MDHEN and CDR2 as SYDVKM. V shed 5 bases, J shed 2 bases, and the junction held 14 bases outside the gene matches. This CDR3 region has 18 residues. The CDR3 here is CASSPERWLAGTTDTQYF. As DNA, the CDR3 is TGTGCCAGCAGTCCCGAAAGGTGGCTAGCGGGAACCACAGATACGCAGTATTTT. The complete variable domain, with remaining parts taken from reference TRBV28 and TRBJ2-3, reads DVKVTQSSRYLVKRTGEKVFLECVQDMDHENMFWYRQDPGLGLRLIYFSYDVKMKEKGDIPEGYSVSREKKERFSLILESASTNQTSMYLCASSPERWLAGTTDTQYFGPGTRLTVL.

V and J are TRBV7-8 and TRBJ2-5; 12 bases line up with TRBD2. CDR3 size: 16 residues. CDR1 SGHVS and CDR2 FQNEAQ come from the germline V gene. The trim removed 6 bases at V and 5 bases at J, leaving 10 bases unmatched. DNA of the CDR3: TGTGCCAGCAGTCTCCGGGCCACTAGCGGGAGGGAGACCCAGTACTTC. This encodes CASSLRATSGRETQYF.